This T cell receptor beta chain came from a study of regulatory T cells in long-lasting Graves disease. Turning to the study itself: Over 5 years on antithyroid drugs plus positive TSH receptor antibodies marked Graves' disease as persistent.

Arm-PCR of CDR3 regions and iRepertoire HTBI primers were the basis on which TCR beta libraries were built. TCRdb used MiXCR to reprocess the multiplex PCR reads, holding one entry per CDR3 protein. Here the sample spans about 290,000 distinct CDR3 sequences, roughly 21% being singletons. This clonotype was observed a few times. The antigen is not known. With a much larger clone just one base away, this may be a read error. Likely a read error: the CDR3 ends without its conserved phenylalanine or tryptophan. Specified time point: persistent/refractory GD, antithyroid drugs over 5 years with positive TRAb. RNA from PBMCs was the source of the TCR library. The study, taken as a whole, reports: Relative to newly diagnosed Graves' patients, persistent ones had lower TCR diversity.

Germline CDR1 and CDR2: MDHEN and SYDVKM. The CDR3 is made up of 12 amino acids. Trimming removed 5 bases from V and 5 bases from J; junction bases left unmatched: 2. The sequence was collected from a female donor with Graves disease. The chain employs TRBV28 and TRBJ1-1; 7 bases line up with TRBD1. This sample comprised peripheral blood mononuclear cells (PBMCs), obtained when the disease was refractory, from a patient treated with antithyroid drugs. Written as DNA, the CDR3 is TGTGCCAGCAGTCCACAGGGGACTGAAGCTTTCCTT. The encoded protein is CASSPQGTEAFL.